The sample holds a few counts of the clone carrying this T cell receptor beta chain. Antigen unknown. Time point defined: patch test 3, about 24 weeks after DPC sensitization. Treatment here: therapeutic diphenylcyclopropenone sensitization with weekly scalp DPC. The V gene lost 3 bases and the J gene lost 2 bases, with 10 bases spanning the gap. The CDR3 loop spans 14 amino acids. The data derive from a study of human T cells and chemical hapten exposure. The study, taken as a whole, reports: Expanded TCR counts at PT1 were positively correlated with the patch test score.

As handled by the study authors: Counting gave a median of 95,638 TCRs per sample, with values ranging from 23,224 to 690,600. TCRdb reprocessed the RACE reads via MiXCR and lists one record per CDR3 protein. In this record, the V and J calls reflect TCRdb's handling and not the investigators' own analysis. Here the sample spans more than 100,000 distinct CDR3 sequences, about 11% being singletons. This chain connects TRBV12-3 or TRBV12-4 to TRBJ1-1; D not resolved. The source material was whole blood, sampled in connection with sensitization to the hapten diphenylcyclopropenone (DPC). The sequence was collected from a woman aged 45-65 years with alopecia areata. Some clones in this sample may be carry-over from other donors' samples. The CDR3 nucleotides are TGTGCCAGCAGTTTTAGTGCCAGTAACACTGAAGCTTTCTTT. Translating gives CASSFSASNTEAFF.